These 10 T cell receptor beta chains share one sample of origin, sequenced in a study of blood T cell repertoires in COVID-19. TCRdb's table, derived via immunoSEQ multiplex PCR, lists solely in-frame clones and lacks some. The sample lists about 390,000 clones, approximately 87% occurring once. The sample consisted of PBMCs or T cells enriched from blood (not recorded which). These receptors all stem from a woman in her fifties or sixties who had recovered from COVID-19.

This clone was seen only once. A junction end diverges from the germline sequence, so it may reflect a read error. The chain links TRBV18 to TRBJ2-5; TRBD1 matches 7 bases. The CDR3 has 13 amino acids. The germline gives CDR1 KGHSH, CDR2 LQKENI. The CDR3 DNA sequence: TGTGCCAGCTCCCCACAGGGGTCGGAGACCCAGTACTTC. It specifies CASSPQGSETQYF.

The genes are TRBV19 and TRBJ1-5; tentative D call: TRBD1 (6 bases). Trimming shortened V by 5 bases and J by 5 bases, and 16 bases separated the two germline ends. The CDR3 consists of 15 residues. CDR1 and CDR2 (germline): LNHDA, SQIVND (reference sequence). The CDR3 bases are TGTGCCAGTAGTGACTCGGCAGGGGCGCATCAGCCCCAGCATTTT. Its protein product is CASSDSAGAHQPQHF.

This clone was seen once. The rearrangement links TRBV27 to TRBJ1-5, with 8 bases lining up with TRBD1. Unmatched junction bases numbered 9, after V lost 6 bases and J lost 2 bases. Germline V gene lookup returns CDR1 MNHEY and CDR2 SMNVEV (reference sequence). This CDR3 comprises 16 residues. CDR3 DNA: TGTGCCAGCAGATCGACAGGGGATAATGGCAATCAGCCCCAGCATTTT. Protein product: CASRSTGDNGNQPQHF.

The chain has TRBV6-5 and TRBJ2-6; tentatively, D is TRBD1 (6 bases). The V and J ends lost 6 bases and 2 bases respectively, with 11 bases between them. The CDR3 loop spans 15 amino acids. The germline V gene encodes CDR1 MNHEY and CDR2 SVGAGI. CDR3 residues: CASRKNRAGANVLTF. Written as DNA, the CDR3 is TGTGCCAGCAGGAAGAACAGGGCTGGGGCCAACGTCCTGACTTTC.

CDR3 amino acids: CASSEVDRPSSYEQYF. The CDR3 nucleotides are TGTGCCAGCAGTGAAGTGGACAGGCCCAGCTCCTACGAGCAGTACTTC. The chain carries TRBV6-1 and TRBJ2-7; 7 bases align to TRBD1. CDR1 is MNHNS and CDR2 is SASEGT in the germline V gene. V dropped 1 base and J dropped 0; count of bases not matched to a gene: 6. This CDR3 contains 16 residues.

The CDR3 sequence is CASSLSQGDGYTF. DNA for the CDR3: TGTGCCAGCAGCTTGTCGCAGGGGGATGGCTACACCTTC. The chain has TRBV5-4 and TRBJ1-2; the match to TRBD1 covers 7 bases. V lost 1 base and J lost 6; bases outside the gene matches: 3. The V gene's germline CDR1 is SGHNT and CDR2 YYREEE (reference sequence). CDR3 size: 13 residues.

The chain employs TRBV5-6 and TRBJ2-3; TRBD2 agrees at 12 bases. With 3 bases clipped from V and 5 bases from J, the junction kept 10 bases outside the gene matches. Germline CDR1 reads SGHDT; CDR2 reads YYEEEE. The CDR3 length is 17 residues. CDR3 DNA: TGTGCCAGCAGCTGGATGACTAGCGGGGGTATCTTAGATACGCAGTATTTT. Protein: CASSWMTSGGILDTQYF.

In regard to this clone: Other DNA sequences within the sample encode an identical CDR3. The chain uses TRBV28 and TRBJ1-1; D unresolved. V was trimmed by 2 bases and J by 0 bases, leaving 4 bases between them. The CDR3 extends over 13 amino acids. CDR1 is MDHEN, CDR2 SYDVKM, per germline. CDR3 region: CASSLTVNTEAFF. The CDR3 DNA follows: TGTGCCAGCAGTTTAACGGTGAACACTGAAGCTTTCTTT.

The gene calls are TRBV7-9 and TRBJ1-2; 7 bases line up with TRBD1. The CDR3 is made up of 14 amino acids. CDR1 and CDR2 from the germline V gene are SEHNR and FQNEAQ (reference sequence). V was pared by 5 bases and J by 8 bases, with 11 bases of the junction left unmatched. The CDR3 coding sequence is TGTGCCAGCAGCGCAACAGGGGACTTGGGGGGCTACACCTTC. It translates to CASSATGDLGGYTF.

This clone was seen more than once but under ten times. V is TRBV7-8 and J is TRBJ2-3; 9 nucleotides line up with TRBD2. This CDR3 contains 16 residues. Losses at the gene ends were 6 bases for V and 4 bases for J; bases not matched to a gene: 11. Germline V gene data show CDR1 as SGHVS and CDR2 as FQNEAQ. DNA of the CDR3: TGTGCCAGCAGTCCGGGACTAGCCAGAGGCGCAGATACGCAGTATTTT. As protein: CASSPGLARGADTQYF.